The next 27 T cell receptor beta chains were all read from a single sample in a study of blood T cell repertoires in COVID-19. Sequenced by immunoSEQ multiplex PCR; TCRdb stores in-frame clones only, minus some. The sample lists about 49,000 clones; 80% to 90% were seen once. The source material was peripheral blood. These receptors were taken from a woman aged 60-75 years with acute or convalescent COVID-19.

The chain uses TRBV29-1 and TRBJ1-3; 8 nucleotides line up with TRBD1. Trimming removed 5 bases from V and 3 bases from J; junction bases left unmatched: 15. The germline V gene has CDR1 SQVTM and CDR2 ANQGSEA. The CDR3 has 17 residues. The CDR3 DNA is TGCAGCGTTTCCGAACAGGGACAGGCCCTTGATGGAAACACCATATATTTT. It yields the protein CSVSEQGQALDGNTIYF.

This clone was detected a few times. The V gene is TRBV6-1, the J gene TRBJ1-5; 10 bases line up with TRBD1. The J segment lost 2 bases and the V segment lost 2 bases, leaving 3 bases of the junction unmatched. CDR1 is MNHNS and CDR2 is SASEGT in the germline V gene. The CDR3 covers 16 residues. The CDR3 loop is CASSEPGQGGNQPQHF. Written as DNA, the CDR3 is TGTGCCAGCAGTGAACCTGGACAGGGGGGCAATCAGCCCCAGCATTTT.

V and J are TRBV7-3 and TRBJ1-2; weak D call: TRBD1 (6 bases). The CDR3 consists of 17 residues. Trimming took 1 base from V and 0 from J, leaving 15 bases between them. Germline-derived CDR1 and CDR2 are SGHTA and FQGTGA. In DNA, the CDR3 is TGTGCCAGCAGCTTAAGGGGCAGGGGTCGCGCTAACTATGGCTACACCTTC. It encodes CASSLRGRGRANYGYTF.

The J gene is TRBJ1-3, the V gene TRBV2, with TRBD1 identical over 7 bases. After removal of 4 bases from V and 0 bases from J, the junction contained 6 bases not matched to a gene. This CDR3 region has 16 residues. Looked up from germline, CDR1 is SNHLY and CDR2 is FYNNEI. In nucleotides, the CDR3 is TGTGCCAGCAGTGGGGACAGTTTAACCTCTGGAAACACCATATATTTT. Its translation: CASSGDSLTSGNTIYF.

The gene calls are TRBV19 and TRBJ2-2; 9 bases are shared with TRBD2. The germline gives CDR1 LNHDA, CDR2 SQIVND (reference sequence). This CDR3 spans 15 amino acids. The junction had 6 bases not matched to a gene; V was cut back by 8 bases and J by 2 bases. CDR3 DNA: TGTGCCAGTTCTTTAGCGGGAGTTAACACCGGGGAGCTGTTTTTT. Protein sequence: CASSLAGVNTGELFF.

This clone was counted only a few times. CDR3 bases: TGTGCCAGTAGTACCCTGGACAGTTATACCGGGGAGCTGTTTTTT. Amino acids: CASSTLDSYTGELFF. The V call is TRBV19, the J call TRBJ2-2; D might be TRBD1 (6 bases). The CDR3 totals 15 residues. Germline V gene sequence: CDR1 LNHDA, CDR2 SQIVND (reference sequence). Trimming removed 4 bases at V and 5 bases at J, with 14 bases between.

The V gene is TRBV10-3, the J gene TRBJ1-2; no definite D call. The CDR3 runs 16 residues. CDR1 and CDR2 from the germline V gene are ENHRY and SYGVKD. Trimming stripped 1 base from V and 3 bases from J, with 15 bases between. CDR3 DNA: TGTGCCATCAGTGAGTGGGAGGGAAGGGAGGACTATGGCTACACCTTC. This sequence encodes CAISEWEGREDYGYTF.

The CDR3 loop is CASKLEGAGETQYF. For the CDR3, the DNA is TGTGCCAGCAAATTGGAGGGGGCAGGGGAGACCCAGTACTTC. V is TRBV2 and J is TRBJ2-5; a weak D match, TRBD1 (7 bases). The V end lost 7 bases, the J end lost 5 bases, and 17 bases lay between the germline ends. Germline CDR1 SNHLY, CDR2 FYNNEI. The CDR3 extends over 14 amino acids.

V gene TRBV7-3 combines with J gene TRBJ2-3; TRBD2 aligns across 11 bases. The CDR3 loop spans 16 amino acids. Per the germline V gene, CDR1 is SGHTA and CDR2 is FQGTGA. V dropped 2 bases and J dropped 2; count of bases not matched to a gene: 3. The CDR3 DNA reads TGTGCCAGCAGCTTACGACTAGCGGGGACCACAGATACGCAGTATTTT. Protein: CASSLRLAGTTDTQYF.

The chain has TRBV20-1 and TRBJ2-7; 7 bases match TRBD1. CDR3 size: 11 residues. Germline assignment: CDR1 DFQATT and CDR2 SNEGSKA (reference sequence). CDR3 bases: TGCACTGGACAGGAGGTCCACGAGCAGTACTTC. It codes for CTGQEVHEQYF.

This clone has only a few counts. This rearrangement joins TRBV20-1 to TRBJ1-6; the D is unclear. The CDR3 has 14 amino acids. Between the trimmed V and J ends, which lost 3 bases and 0 bases, there was a span of 6 bases. Per the germline V gene, CDR1 is DFQATT and CDR2 is SNEGSKA (reference sequence). The CDR3 coding sequence is TGCAGTGCTAGTGAGAGCTCCTATAATTCACCCCTCCACTTT. Encoded protein: CSASESSYNSPLHF.

The chain links TRBV4-2 to TRBJ2-2, with TRBD2 matching over 8 bases. The germline gives CDR1 LGHNA, CDR2 YNFKEQ. This CDR3 has 15 amino acids. After removal of 1 base from V and 8 bases from J, the junction contained 6 bases not matched to a gene. CDR3 residues: CASSQAPSGLGELFF. The DNA of the CDR3 is TGTGCCAGCAGCCAAGCCCCTAGCGGGTTAGGGGAGCTGTTTTTT.

The rearrangement uses TRBV14 and TRBJ1-1; D uncertain. V lost 4 bases to trimming and J lost 0 bases, with 9 bases between them. Germline V gene lookup returns CDR1 SGHDN and CDR2 FVKESK. This CDR3 is 14 amino acids long. The CDR3 DNA reads TGTGCCAGCAGCCCCCAAAATTTGAACACTGAAGCTTTCTTT. Its protein is CASSPQNLNTEAFF.

The genes are TRBV3-1 (or the pseudogene TRBV3-2) and TRBJ2-1; D gene ambiguous. V lost 0 bases, J lost 10 bases, and 7 bases lay in between. This CDR3 contains 12 residues. In germline, CDR1 is LGHDT, CDR2 YNNKEL (reference sequence). The CDR3 loop reads CASSQESREQFF. DNA for the CDR3: TGTGCCAGCAGCCAAGAGTCGCGGGAGCAGTTCTTC.

Written as DNA, the CDR3 is TGTGCCAGCAGCTTTGGACAGGGCCTCTATGGCTACACCTTC. This encodes CASSFGQGLYGYTF. V is TRBV14 and J is TRBJ1-2; 8 bases map to TRBD1. V shed 5 bases and J 4 bases; nucleotides not matched to a gene: 6. The CDR3 sequence is 14 residues long. CDR1 SGHDN and CDR2 FVKESK come from the germline V gene.

This clone was counted a few times. The J gene is TRBJ2-7, the V gene TRBV2; 8 bases are shared with TRBD1. The germline V gene has CDR1 SNHLY and CDR2 FYNNEI. This CDR3 has 13 residues. J gave up 6 bases and V 6 bases, and 7 bases lay outside the gene matches. This chain's CDR3 is CASRQGALGEQYF. In nucleotides, the CDR3 is TGTGCCAGCAGGCAGGGGGCGCTTGGCGAGCAGTACTTC.

The J gene is TRBJ2-1, the V gene TRBV24-1; 9 nucleotides line up with TRBD1. This CDR3 is built from 16 residues. Germline V CDR1 and CDR2: KGHDR, SFDVKD. V dropped 4 bases and J dropped 0; count of bases not matched to a gene: 3. The CDR3 reads CATSDQTGGSYNEQFF. The CDR3 nucleotides are TGTGCCACCAGTGACCAGACAGGGGGCTCCTACAATGAGCAGTTCTTC.

V usage is TRBV7-8 and J usage is TRBJ1-2, with D possibly TRBD1 on 5 matching bases. The CDR3 extends over 15 amino acids. The V gene's germline CDR1 is SGHVS and CDR2 FQNEAQ. Trimming removed 1 base from V and 4 bases from J, with 13 bases in between. Written as DNA, the CDR3 is TGTGCCAGCAGCTTAGTTCCAGGGATCGGCTATGGCTACACCTTC. Translated: CASSLVPGIGYGYTF. Together with reference TRBV7-8 and TRBJ1-2, the CDR3 gives the full variable domain: GAGVSQSPRYKVAKRGQDVALRCDPISGHVSLFWYQQALGQGPEFLTYFQNEAQLDKSGLPSDRFFAERPEGSVSTLKIQRTQQEDSAVYLCASSLVPGIGYGYTFGSGTRLTVV.

This clone was observed once. The junction departs from germline at one end; a sequencing error may be responsible. CDR3 nucleotides: TGTGCCAGTAGTATAGCGCAGGGGGTCAATCGGACATTT. Its protein is CASSIAQGVNRTF. The chain is built from TRBV19 and TRBJ1-5; TRBD1 matches 7 bases. Germline V lookup: CDR1 LNHDA, CDR2 SQIVND (reference sequence). The CDR3 runs 13 residues.

Written as DNA, the CDR3 is TGTGCCAGCAGCTACGGGGACAGAAGTCAGTACTTC. Its protein is CASSYGDRSQYF. This chain joins TRBV28 and TRBJ2-4, with 7 bases identical to TRBD1. CDR1 MDHEN and CDR2 SYDVKM come from the germline V gene. V lost 6 bases to trimming and J lost 12 bases; unmatched junction nucleotides: 8. This CDR3 is 12 amino acids long.

CDR3 sequence: CASSLGGSSNEKLFF. In nucleotides, the CDR3 is TGTGCCAGCAGCTTAGGTGGCAGTTCTAATGAAAAACTGTTTTTT. The chain is built from TRBV7-8 and TRBJ1-4; D is uncertain. This CDR3 spans 15 amino acids. Trimming removed 1 base at V and 3 bases at J, with 9 bases between. CDR1 and CDR2 from the germline V gene are SGHVS and FQNEAQ.

This clone has only a few counts. V and J are TRBV7-9 and TRBJ2-1, with D maybe TRBD2 (5 bases). Germline-derived CDR1 and CDR2 are SEHNR and FQNEAQ (reference sequence). Trimming took off 5 bases at V and 2 bases at J, with 7 bases between the two ends. The CDR3 extends over 13 amino acids. CDR3 sequence: CASSPGTYNEQFF. CDR3 nucleotides: TGTGCCAGCAGCCCGGGGACCTACAATGAGCAGTTCTTC.

There are a few counts of this clone. The gene calls are TRBV5-8 and TRBJ1-4; D possibly corresponds to TRBD1 (5 bases). This CDR3 has 16 amino acids. Germline loops: CDR1 SGHTS, CDR2 YDEGEE. V was cut by 0 bases and J by 0 bases, with 9 bases left in between. The CDR3 coding sequence is TGTGCCAGCAGCTTGGTACTGACAGCAACTAATGAAAAACTGTTTTTT. Its protein is CASSLVLTATNEKLFF.

The chain carries TRBV19 and TRBJ1-4, with D possibly matching TRBD1 (5 bases). Looked up from germline, CDR1 is LNHDA and CDR2 is SQIVND (reference sequence). Trimming took off 3 bases at V and 0 bases at J, with 14 bases between the two ends. This CDR3 comprises 17 residues. For the CDR3, the DNA is TGTGCCAGTAGTATGCCCCGGACACCAGCAACTAATGAAAAACTGTTTTTT. Its translation is CASSMPRTPATNEKLFF.

The chain links TRBV9 to TRBJ1-3; D unresolved. Germline V lookup: CDR1 SGDLS, CDR2 YYNGEE. The CDR3 contains 14 residues. The V end lost 5 bases, the J end lost 0 bases, and 9 bases lay between the germline ends. CDR3 region: CASSSSLSGNTIYF. CDR3 nucleotide sequence: TGTGCCAGCAGTAGCTCCCTCTCTGGAAACACCATATATTTT.

The gene calls are TRBV5-6 and TRBJ1-2; unclear D gene. Germline assignment: CDR1 SGHDT and CDR2 YYEEEE. This CDR3 is built from 12 residues. The V gene lost 2 bases and the J gene lost 6 bases, with 8 bases spanning the gap. DNA for the CDR3: TGTGCCAGCAGCTTTGGAGGGAATGGCTACACCTTC. Translated: CASSFGGNGYTF.

The genes are TRBV5-6 and TRBJ1-6, with D possibly TRBD1 on 5 matching bases. The germline V gene has CDR1 SGHDT and CDR2 YYEEEE. This CDR3 is 15 amino acids long. Deletions cut 1 base from V and 6 bases from J, with 11 bases between. Here the CDR3 DNA reads TGTGCCAGCAGCTTGAGATGGGGCTCTAATTCACCCCTCCACTTT. Translation gives CASSLRWGSNSPLHF. The full variable domain, its missing parts supplied by reference TRBV5-6 and TRBJ1-6, is DAGVTQSPTHLIKTRGQQVTLRCSPKSGHDTVSWYQQALGQGPQFIFQYYEEEERQRGNFPDRFSGHQFPNYSSELNVNALLLGDSALYLCASSLRWGSNSPLHFGNGTRLTVT.